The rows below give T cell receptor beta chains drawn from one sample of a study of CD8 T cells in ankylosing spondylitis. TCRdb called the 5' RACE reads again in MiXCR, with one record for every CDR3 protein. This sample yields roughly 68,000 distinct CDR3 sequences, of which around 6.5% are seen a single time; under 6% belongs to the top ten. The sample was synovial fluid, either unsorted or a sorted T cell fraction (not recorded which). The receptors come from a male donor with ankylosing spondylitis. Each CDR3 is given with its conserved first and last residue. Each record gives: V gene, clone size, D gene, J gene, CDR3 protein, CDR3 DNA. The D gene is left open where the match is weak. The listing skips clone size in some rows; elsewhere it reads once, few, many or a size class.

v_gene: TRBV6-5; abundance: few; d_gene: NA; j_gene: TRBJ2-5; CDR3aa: CASSYGVGETQYF; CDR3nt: TGTGCCAGCAGTTACGGGGTGGGGGAGACCCAGTACTTC
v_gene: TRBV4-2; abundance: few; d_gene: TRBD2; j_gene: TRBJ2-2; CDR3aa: CASSQFFDGRAGTGELFF; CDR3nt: TGTGCCAGCAGCCAATTTTTCGACGGGAGGGCTGGCACCGGGGAGCTGTTTTTT
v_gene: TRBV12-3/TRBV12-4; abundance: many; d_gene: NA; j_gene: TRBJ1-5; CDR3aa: CASSLGLGSSEPQHF; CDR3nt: TGTGCCAGCAGTTTAGGGCTCGGATCCTCTGAGCCCCAGCATTTT
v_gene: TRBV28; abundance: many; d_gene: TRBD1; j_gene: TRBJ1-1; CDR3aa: CASRGSGTGNTEAFF; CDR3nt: TGTGCCAGCAGGGGCTCCGGGACAGGGAACACTGAAGCTTTCTTT
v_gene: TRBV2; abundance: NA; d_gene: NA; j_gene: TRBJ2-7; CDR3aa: CASYSPVGPSYEQYF; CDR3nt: TGTGCCAGCTACAGCCCGGTGGGGCCATCCTACGAGCAGTACTTC
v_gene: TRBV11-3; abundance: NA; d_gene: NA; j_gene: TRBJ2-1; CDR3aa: CASRLQGEQFF; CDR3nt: TGTGCCAGCAGACTTCAGGGCGAGCAGTTCTTC
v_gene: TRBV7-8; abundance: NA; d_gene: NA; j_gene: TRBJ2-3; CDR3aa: CASSRALYDTQYF; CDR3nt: TGTGCCAGCAGCAGGGCTCTATATGATACGCAGTATTTT
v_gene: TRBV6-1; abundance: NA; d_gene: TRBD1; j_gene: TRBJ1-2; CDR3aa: CASRHTLTTGGRYGYTF; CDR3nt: TGTGCCAGCAGACACACTCTTACTACAGGGGGTCGGTATGGCTACACCTTC
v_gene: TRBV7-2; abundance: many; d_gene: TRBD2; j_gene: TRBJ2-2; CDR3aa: CASSLATGGAGELFF; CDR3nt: TGTGCCAGCAGCTTAGCCACGGGGGGGGCCGGGGAGCTGTTTTTT
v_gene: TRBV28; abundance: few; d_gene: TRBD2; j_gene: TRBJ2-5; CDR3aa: CASSFGGRAGRSQETQYF; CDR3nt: TGTGCCAGCAGTTTTGGCGGGAGGGCCGGTCGTAGCCAAGAGACCCAGTACTTC
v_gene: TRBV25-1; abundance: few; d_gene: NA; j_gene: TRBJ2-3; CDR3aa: CASSNQGRDTQYF; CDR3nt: TGTGCCAGCAGTAACCAGGGCAGAGATACGCAGTATTTT
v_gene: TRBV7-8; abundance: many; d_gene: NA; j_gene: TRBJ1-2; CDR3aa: CASSHGGAYGYTF; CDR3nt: TGTGCCAGCAGCCATGGGGGTGCCTATGGCTACACCTTC
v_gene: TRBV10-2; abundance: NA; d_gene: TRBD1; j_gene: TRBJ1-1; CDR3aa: CASRGRDRGGGEAFF; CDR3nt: TGCGCCAGCAGGGGCCGGGACAGGGGAGGCGGTGAAGCTTTCTTT
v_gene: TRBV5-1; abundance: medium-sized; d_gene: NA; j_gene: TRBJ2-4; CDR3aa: CASSLALLKGDIQYF; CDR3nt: TGCGCCAGCAGCTTGGCACTCCTCAAGGGAGACATTCAGTACTTC
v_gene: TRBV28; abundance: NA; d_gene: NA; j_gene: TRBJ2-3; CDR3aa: CASGLSLKQGRGPTDTQYF; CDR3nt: TGTGCCAGCGGTTTGAGCCTCAAACAGGGAAGAGGTCCCACAGATACGCAGTATTTT
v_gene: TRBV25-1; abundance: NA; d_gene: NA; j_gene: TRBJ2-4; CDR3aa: CASSESGREAAKNIQYF; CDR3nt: TGTGCCAGCAGTGAGTCGGGCAGGGAGGCAGCCAAAAACATTCAGTACTTC
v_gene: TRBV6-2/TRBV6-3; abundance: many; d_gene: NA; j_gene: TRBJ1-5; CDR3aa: CASSYYRQAAGQPQHF; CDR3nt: TGTGCCAGCAGTTACTACCGACAGGCCGCTGGGCAGCCCCAGCATTTT
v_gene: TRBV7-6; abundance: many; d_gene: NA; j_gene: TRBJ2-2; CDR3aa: CASSLALKGGAGELFF; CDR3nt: TGTGCCAGCAGCTTAGCGTTGAAAGGGGGGGCCGGGGAGCTGTTTTTT
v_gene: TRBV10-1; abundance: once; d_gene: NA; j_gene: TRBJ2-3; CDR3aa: CASSKDRFTDTQYF; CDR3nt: TGCGCCAGCAGCAAAGACAGATTCACAGATACGCAGTATTTT
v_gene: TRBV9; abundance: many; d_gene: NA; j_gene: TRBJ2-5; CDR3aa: CASSPTGTQETQYF; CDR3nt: TGTGCCAGCAGCCCCACAGGGACCCAAGAGACCCAGTACTTC
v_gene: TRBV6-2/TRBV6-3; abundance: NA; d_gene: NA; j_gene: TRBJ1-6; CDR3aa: CASSTQWSGNSPLHF; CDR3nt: TGTGCCAGCAGCACCCAGTGGTCGGGAAATTCACCCCTCCACTTT
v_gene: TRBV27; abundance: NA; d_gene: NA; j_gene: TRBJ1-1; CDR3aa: CASRLLEGRTEAFF; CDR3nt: TGTGCCAGCAGACTACTAGAGGGTCGCACTGAAGCTTTCTTT
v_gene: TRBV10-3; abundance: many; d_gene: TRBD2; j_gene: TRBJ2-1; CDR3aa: CAIRPGTSGGGEQFF; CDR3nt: TGTGCCATCAGGCCCGGGACTAGCGGGGGGGGTGAGCAGTTCTTC
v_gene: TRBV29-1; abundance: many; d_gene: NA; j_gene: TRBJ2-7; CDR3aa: CSVAQSLALSYEQYF; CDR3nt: TGCAGCGTAGCGCAGTCGCTAGCGCTATCCTACGAGCAGTACTTC
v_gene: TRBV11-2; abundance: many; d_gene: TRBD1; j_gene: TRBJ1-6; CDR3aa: CASSFDRGDLHF; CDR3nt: TGTGCCAGCAGCTTCGACAGGGGAGACCTCCACTTT